The clone carrying this T cell receptor (beta chain) was found a few times. What it recognizes is unknown. V was pared by 6 bases and J by 6 bases, with 2 bases of the junction left unmatched. The CDR3 runs 12 residues. The V gene's germline CDR1 is SNHLY and CDR2 FYNNEI. This specimen belongs to a study of cytomegalovirus exposure and HLA in healthy donors. Study-level findings and limits: Cytomegalovirus-associated TCR beta chains were listed, numbering 164. According to a subsequent analysis, TCR clusters from the first cohort were inclined to appear together in the 130 or so validation repertoires. Rarity characterized most TCR sequences, yet some public TCRs appeared in many donors.

Method: immunoSEQ multiplex PCR; TCRdb's copy keeps in-frame clones and lacks some. The table has 250,000 to 400,000 clones, approximately 86% seen once. The sample taken for sequencing was PBMCs. The clonotype was recovered from a man aged 30-40 years in good health and CMV-seronegative. The chain is built from TRBV2 and TRBJ2-7; 10 bases align to TRBD1. The CDR3 loop is CASRGQGSEQYF. The CDR3 DNA reads TGTGCCAGCAGGGGACAGGGGAGCGAGCAGTACTTC.